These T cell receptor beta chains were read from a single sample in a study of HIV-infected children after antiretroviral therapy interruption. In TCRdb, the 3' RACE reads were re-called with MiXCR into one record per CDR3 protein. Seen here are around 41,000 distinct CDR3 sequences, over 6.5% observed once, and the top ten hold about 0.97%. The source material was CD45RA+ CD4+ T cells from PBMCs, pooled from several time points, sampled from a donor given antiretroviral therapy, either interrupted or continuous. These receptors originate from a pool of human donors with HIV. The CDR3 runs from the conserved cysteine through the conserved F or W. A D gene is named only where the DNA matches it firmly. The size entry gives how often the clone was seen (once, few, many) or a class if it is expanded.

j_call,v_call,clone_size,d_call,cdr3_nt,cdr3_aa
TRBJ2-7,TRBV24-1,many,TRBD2,TGTGCCACCAGTGAAACTAGCGGGGGAAACTACGAGCAGTACTTC,CATSETSGGNYEQYF
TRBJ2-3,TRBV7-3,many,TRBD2,TGTGCCAGCAGCTTAAGGACTAGCGGTAGCACAGATACGCAGTATTTT,CASSLRTSGSTDTQYF
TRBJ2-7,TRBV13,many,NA,TGTGCCAGCAGCCCCTCGACTCTCAGGAGCTCCTACGAGCAGTACTTC,CASSPSTLRSSYEQYF
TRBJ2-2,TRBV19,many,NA,TGTGCCACACGACAGGACACCGGGGAGCTGTTTTTT,CATRQDTGELFF
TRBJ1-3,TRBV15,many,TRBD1,TGTGCCACCAGCAGAAAAAGGCAGGGGGCTGGAAACACCATATATTTT,CATSRKRQGAGNTIYF
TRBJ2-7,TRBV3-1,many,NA,TGTGCCAGCAGCCAAGCGGGGGCCTACGAGCAGTACTTC,CASSQAGAYEQYF
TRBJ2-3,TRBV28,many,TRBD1,TGTGCCAGCAGTTCGGGGACAGGGGGCGCAGATACGCAGTATTTT,CASSSGTGGADTQYF
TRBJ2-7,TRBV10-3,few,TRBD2,TGTGCCAGAGGGACTAGTCCGATCCACGAGCAGTACTTC,CARGTSPIHEQYF
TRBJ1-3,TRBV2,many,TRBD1,TGTGCCAGCAGCTTTACAGGGGCTGGAAATACGCTCTATTTT,CASSFTGAGNTLYF
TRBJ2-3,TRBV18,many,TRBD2,TGTGCCAGCTCACCAGGGACTAGCGGGGTTACGCAGTATTTT,CASSPGTSGVTQYF
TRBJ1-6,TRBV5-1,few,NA,TGCGCCAGCAGCTTGGCGGCAGGGAATTCACCCCTCCACTTT,CASSLAAGNSPLHF
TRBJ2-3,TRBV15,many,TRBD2,TGTGCCACCAGCAGAGTCCTAGCGGGACCCCCAGATACGCAGTATTTT,CATSRVLAGPPDTQYF